This section outlines one T cell receptor (beta chain) sequence together with its context. The sample comes from a study of cytotoxic CD8 clonotypes in ibrutinib-treated CLL. About the research overall: In all, approximately ten patients were relapsed/refractory, approximately 16 were treatment-naive and about 18 were IGHV unmutated.

Depths of 1 in 200,000 to 1 in 1 million T cells were the sequencing target. Profiled with immunoSEQ multiplex PCR; TCRdb holds only in-frame clones, not every one. The sample gives some 300,000 clones, just under 80% of which show up once; more than 6% is in the top ten. Sample: PBMCs, taken before ibrutinib treatment. The sequence derives from a human donor with chronic lymphocytic leukemia.

The CDR3 bases are TGTGCCAGCAGTGTACGACAGGGAGGCCTTTCCCACTATGGCTACACCTTC. Its translation is CASSVRQGGLSHYGYTF. The chain carries TRBV28 and TRBJ1-2; the match to TRBD1 covers 7 bases. In germline, CDR1 is MDHEN, CDR2 SYDVKM. V gave up 5 bases and J gave up 3 bases; unmatched junction bases: 15. The CDR3 spans 17 residues.